This T cell receptor beta chain was sequenced in a study of PD-L1 blockade in urothelial cancer. Study overall: When blood samples were assessed, the median T cell count was 120,000 to 150,000.

Each PCR contained spiked-in synthetic TCR analog templates. TCRdb's copy holds only in-frame clones and misses some; the assay was immunoSEQ multiplex PCR. Of 35,000 to 40,000 clones in the sample, around 82% were seen once. This sample's time point: pretreatment peripheral blood. Each patient supplied 1 to 8 pretreatment and on-treatment samples. CDR3 size: 16 residues. V lost 3 bases and J lost 1, with 15 bases in between. Looked up from germline, CDR1 is KGHSH and CDR2 is LQKENI. The sequence derives from a man in his 60s with urothelial cancer. This rearrangement joins TRBV18 to TRBJ1-1; no clear D gene. Sequenced material: PBMCs, taken around atezolizumab (anti-PD-L1) treatment. The CDR3 nucleotides are TGTGCCAGCTCACCCGCCGATCTAGTTGGGAACACTGAAGCTTTCTTT. Its protein product is CASSPADLVGNTEAFF.